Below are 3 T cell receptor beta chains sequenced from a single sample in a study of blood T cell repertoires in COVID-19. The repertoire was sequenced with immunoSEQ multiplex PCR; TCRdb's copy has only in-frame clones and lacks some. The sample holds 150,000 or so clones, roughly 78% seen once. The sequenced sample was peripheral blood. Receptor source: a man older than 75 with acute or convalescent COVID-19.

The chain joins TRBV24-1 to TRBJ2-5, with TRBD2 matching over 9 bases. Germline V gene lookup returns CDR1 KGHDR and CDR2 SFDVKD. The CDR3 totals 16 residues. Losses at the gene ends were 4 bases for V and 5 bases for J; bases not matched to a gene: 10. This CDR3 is CATSEPSAGGRETQYF. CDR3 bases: TGTGCCACCAGTGAGCCGTCAGCGGGGGGTCGGGAGACCCAGTACTTC.

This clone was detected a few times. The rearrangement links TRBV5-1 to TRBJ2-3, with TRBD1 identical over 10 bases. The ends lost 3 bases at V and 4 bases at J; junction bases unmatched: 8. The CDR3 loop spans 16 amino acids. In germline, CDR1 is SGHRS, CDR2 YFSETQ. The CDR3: CASSSAGTGDSDTQYF. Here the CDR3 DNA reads TGCGCCAGCAGCTCCGCCGGGACAGGGGATTCAGATACGCAGTATTTT.

Written as DNA, the CDR3 is TGTGCCAGCAGCCGTGGGGGGGGAGTAGGCTACACCTTC. Translated, it gives CASSRGGGVGYTF. The genes are TRBV7-2 and TRBJ1-2; D perhaps matches TRBD1 (5 bases). This CDR3 contains 13 residues. Germline V gene sequence: CDR1 SGHTA, CDR2 FQGNSA. V gave up 5 bases and J gave up 8 bases, with 15 bases separating them. Together with reference TRBV7-2 and TRBJ1-2, the CDR3 gives the full variable domain: GAGVSQSPSNKVTEKGKDVELRCDPISGHTALYWYRQSLGQGLEFLIYFQGNSAPDKSGLPSDRFSAERTGGSVSTLTIQRTQQEDSAVYLCASSRGGGVGYTFGSGTRLTVV.